Presented here are 22 T cell receptor beta chains from one specimen sequenced in a study of blood T cell repertoires in COVID-19. Sequencing was performed with immunoSEQ multiplex PCR; in TCRdb, only in-frame clones are kept and a portion is missing. The sample carries 200,000 to 300,000 clones, around 86% recorded once. The sequenced sample consisted of peripheral blood. The source of these receptors is a woman aged 55-70 years with COVID-19, enrolled during active disease.

V and J are TRBV7-9 and TRBJ2-5; 11 bases are shared with TRBD1. Looked up from germline, CDR1 is SEHNR and CDR2 is FQNEAQ (reference sequence). This CDR3 is 17 amino acids long. J was trimmed by 5 bases and V by 0 bases; bases with no gene match: 8. CDR3 sequence: CASSLAGTGGLGETQYF. The CDR3 nucleotides are TGTGCCAGCAGCTTAGCCGGGACAGGGGGTCTCGGCGAGACCCAGTACTTC.

The V call is TRBV5-1, the J call TRBJ2-7; the match to TRBD2 covers 14 bases. Losses at the gene ends were 3 bases for V and 7 bases for J; bases not matched to a gene: 3. Germline CDR1 SGHRS, CDR2 YFSETQ. This CDR3 has 14 residues. This CDR3 is CASSWGLAGDEQYF. CDR3 nucleotide sequence: TGCGCCAGCAGCTGGGGACTAGCGGGAGATGAGCAGTACTTC.

The genes are TRBV6-5 and TRBJ2-4, with 8 bases matching TRBD1. The length of the CDR3 is 15 residues. Germline assignment: CDR1 MNHEY and CDR2 SVGAGI. J was trimmed by 6 bases and V by 6 bases; bases with no gene match: 10. The CDR3 bases are TGTGCCAGCAGCCGTGGTGGGCAGGGGGCAAACATTCAGTACTTC. Protein: CASSRGGQGANIQYF.

V gene TRBV5-1 combines with J gene TRBJ2-3; 8 bases line up with TRBD2. CDR3 size: 16 residues. CDR1 is SGHRS, CDR2 YFSETQ, per germline. V lost 0 bases and J lost 3; bases outside the gene matches: 6. CDR3 protein: CASSLAGLGLTDTQYF. CDR3 in DNA: TGCGCCAGCAGCTTGGCGGGACTAGGATTGACAGATACGCAGTATTTT.

This chain connects TRBV7-6 to TRBJ2-7, with D unresolved. The germline CDR1 and CDR2 sequences are SGHVS and FNYEAQ. The CDR3 sequence is 15 residues long. V lost 7 bases to trimming and J lost 4 bases, with 20 bases between them. The CDR3: CASTLTLKVRYEQYF. CDR3 nucleotides: TGTGCCAGCACCCTGACTTTAAAGGTTCGGTACGAGCAGTACTTC.

This clone was seen only a few times. V is TRBV7-8 and J is TRBJ2-1; 13 bases are shared with TRBD2. V trimming: 6 bases; J trimming: 8 bases; junction bases outside the gene matches: 10. This CDR3 is 16 amino acids long. From germline, CDR1 is SGHVS and CDR2 FQNEAQ. The CDR3 bases are TGTGCCAGCAGGACCGGGACTAGCGGGACATGGGATGAGCAGTTCTTC. Translating gives CASRTGTSGTWDEQFF.

The chain couples TRBV11-3 to TRBJ2-2; D is undetermined. The ends were cut back, 5 bases at V and 6 bases at J, with 10 bases in the middle. This CDR3 is 13 amino acids long. Germline CDR1 reads SGHNT; CDR2 reads YENEEA. This CDR3 reads CASSPARAGELFF. As DNA, the CDR3 is TGTGCCAGCAGCCCCGCTCGGGCCGGGGAGCTGTTTTTT.

This chain links TRBV5-1 with TRBJ1-1; D is unresolved. The V gene's germline CDR1 is SGHRS and CDR2 YFSETQ. The CDR3 contains 13 residues. Trimming removed 2 bases at V and 0 bases at J, with 5 bases between. The CDR3 sequence: CASSLTVNTEAFF. CDR3 nucleotide sequence: TGCGCCAGCAGCTTAACAGTGAACACTGAAGCTTTCTTT.

A note on this clone: It may be a read error: a sequence one base away is much more abundant. The DNA of the CDR3 is TGTGCCAGCAGCCTCGGAGATACGCAGTATTTT. It specifies CASSLGDTQYF. The V call is TRBV9, the J call TRBJ2-3; D gene unclear. Germline V gene lookup returns CDR1 SGDLS and CDR2 YYNGEE. The length of the CDR3 is 11 residues. Between the trimmed V and J ends, which lost 4 bases and 5 bases, there was a span of 5 bases.

This clone showed up just a few times. The chain carries TRBV4-2 and TRBJ2-1; possible D gene TRBD2, 6 bases. With 0 bases removed from V and 0 bases from J, the gap between germline ends came to 9 bases. The CDR3 is made up of 16 amino acids. The V gene's germline CDR1 is LGHNA and CDR2 YNFKEQ. CDR3 amino acids: CASSQDRGSSYNEQFF. The CDR3 bases are TGTGCCAGCAGCCAAGATCGGGGGAGCTCCTACAATGAGCAGTTCTTC.

V usage is TRBV7-2 and J usage is TRBJ2-1; tentatively, D is TRBD1 (5 bases). Trimming cost V 4 bases and J 5 bases, with 9 bases left between them. This CDR3 is 13 amino acids long. The germline V gene encodes CDR1 SGHTA and CDR2 FQGNSA. Written as DNA, the CDR3 is TGTGCCAGCAGCTACGACAGTCACAATGAGCAGTTCTTC. Amino acids: CASSYDSHNEQFF.

The J gene is TRBJ2-3, the V gene TRBV4-3; 13 nucleotides match TRBD2. The V and J ends lost 4 bases and 6 bases, in that order; junction bases with no gene match: 7. The CDR3 is 16 residues long. Germline V CDR1 and CDR2: LGHNA, YSLEER. The chain's CDR3 is CASSPGTSGEGDTQYF. DNA for the CDR3: TGCGCCAGCAGCCCTGGGACTAGCGGGGAGGGGGATACGCAGTATTTT.

The chain uses TRBV11-2 and TRBJ2-3, with TRBD2 matching over 8 bases. With 2 bases clipped from V and 3 bases from J, the junction kept 7 bases outside the gene matches. CDR1 is SGHAT and CDR2 is FQNNGV in the germline V gene. This CDR3 region has 16 residues. The CDR3 protein is CASSLKSGGFTDTQYF. CDR3 DNA: TGTGCCAGCAGCTTAAAAAGCGGGGGCTTTACAGATACGCAGTATTTT.

J is TRBJ1-2 and V is TRBV5-4; 7 positions match TRBD1. The length of the CDR3 is 13 residues. V shed 5 bases and J 8 bases; nucleotides not matched to a gene: 9. The germline CDR1 and CDR2 sequences are SGHNT and YYREEE (reference sequence). This CDR3 is CASSSTGARGYTF. In DNA, the CDR3 is TGTGCCAGCAGTTCCACAGGGGCGCGCGGCTACACCTTC.

The V gene is TRBV30, the J gene TRBJ1-3, with a weak D call TRBD1 (5 bases). Trimming stripped 1 base from V and 4 bases from J, with 14 bases between. The CDR3 loop spans 15 amino acids. Germline loops: CDR1 GTSNPN, CDR2 SVGIG (reference sequence). The CDR3 loop is CAWSAGAGGGNTIYF. In DNA form, the CDR3 reads TGTGCCTGGAGTGCCGGTGCCGGGGGAGGAAACACCATATATTTT. Based on the CDR3 plus reference TRBV30 and TRBJ1-3, the full variable domain is SQTIHQWPATLVQPVGSPLSLECTVEGTSNPNLYWYRQAAGRGLQLLFYSVGIGQISSEVPQNLSASRPQDRQFILSSKKLLLSDSGFYLCAWSAGAGGGNTIYFGEGSWLTVV.

This chain links TRBV28 with TRBJ1-4, with TRBD1 as a possible D gene (5 bases). Trimming left V 2 bases short and J 0 bases short, with 7 bases between. CDR1 is MDHEN and CDR2 is SYDVKM in the germline V gene. The CDR3 covers 15 residues. The CDR3: CASSLAGATNEKLFF. In DNA, the CDR3 is TGTGCCAGCAGTTTAGCGGGGGCAACTAATGAAAAACTGTTTTTT. The full variable domain, its missing parts supplied by reference TRBV28 and TRBJ1-4, is DVKVTQSSRYLVKRTGEKVFLECVQDMDHENMFWYRQDPGLGLRLIYFSYDVKMKEKGDIPEGYSVSREKKERFSLILESASTNQTSMYLCASSLAGATNEKLFFGSGTQLSVL.

V is TRBV27 and J is TRBJ2-1; TRBD2 matches at 13 bases. J gave up 13 bases and V 4 bases, and 10 bases lay outside the gene matches. Germline V gene data show CDR1 as MNHEY and CDR2 as SMNVEV (reference sequence). This CDR3 is 15 amino acids long. CDR3 sequence: CASSSFRLAGGSQFF. The CDR3 DNA follows: TGTGCCAGCAGTTCATTCAGACTAGCGGGAGGAAGTCAGTTCTTC.

The chain joins TRBV28 to TRBJ2-7, with D perhaps matching TRBD1 (6 bases). The ends were cut back, 3 bases at V and 4 bases at J, with 13 bases in the middle. This CDR3 is 14 amino acids long. Germline CDR1 is MDHEN and CDR2 is SYDVKM. The DNA of the CDR3 is TGTGCCAGCAGTTTTGAGGGGGATATATACGAGCAGTACTTC. Protein sequence: CASSFEGDIYEQYF.

V and J are TRBV7-2 and TRBJ2-2; the D gene is possibly TRBD1 (5 bases). CDR3 length: 16 amino acids. V was pared by 0 bases and J by 5 bases, with 13 bases between. Per germline, CDR1 SGHTA and CDR2 FQGNSA. The CDR3 loop reads CASSLAALRGTGELFF. The CDR3, as DNA: TGTGCCAGCAGCTTAGCCGCCCTAAGGGGTACCGGGGAGCTGTTTTTT.

The gene calls are TRBV27 and TRBJ1-5; 7 nucleotides match TRBD1. Germline V CDR1 and CDR2: MNHEY, SMNVEV (reference sequence). CDR3 length: 15 residues. Trimming cost V 0 bases and J 9 bases; bases outside gene matches: 8. CDR3 residues: CASSLSRDSPRPQHF. CDR3 DNA: TGTGCCAGCAGTTTATCCCGGGACAGCCCTAGGCCCCAGCATTTT.

This chain links TRBV10-3 with TRBJ1-5; no clear D. Trimming pared 11 bases from V and 1 base from J, leaving 6 bases between. This CDR3 has 11 amino acids. Per germline, CDR1 ENHRY and CDR2 SYGVKD. For the CDR3, the DNA is TGTGCCGCGGGAAGCAATCAGCCCCAGCATTTT. Its translation: CAAGSNQPQHF.

The V call is TRBV6-5, the J call TRBJ1-2, with D uncertain. Germline loops: CDR1 MNHEY, CDR2 SVGAGI. Trimming removed 3 bases at V and 6 bases at J, with 20 bases between. The length of the CDR3 is 16 residues. The CDR3 here is CASSYLAGDPSHGYTF. CDR3 sequence (DNA): TGTGCCAGCAGTTATCTAGCCGGGGATCCCTCACATGGCTACACCTTC.